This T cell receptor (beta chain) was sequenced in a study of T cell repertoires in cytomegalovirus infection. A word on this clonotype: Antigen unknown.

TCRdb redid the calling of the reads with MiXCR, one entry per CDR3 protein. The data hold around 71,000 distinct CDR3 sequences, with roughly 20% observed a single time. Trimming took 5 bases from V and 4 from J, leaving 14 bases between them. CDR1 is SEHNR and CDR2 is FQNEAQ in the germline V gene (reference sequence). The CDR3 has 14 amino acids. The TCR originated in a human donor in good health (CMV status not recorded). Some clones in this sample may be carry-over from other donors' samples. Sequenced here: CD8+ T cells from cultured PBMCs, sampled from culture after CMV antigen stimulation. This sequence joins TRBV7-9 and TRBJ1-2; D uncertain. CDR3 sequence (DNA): TGTGCCAGCAGCCAGTCGGGCCTGGGCTATGGCTACACCTTC. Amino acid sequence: CASSQSGLGYGYTF.